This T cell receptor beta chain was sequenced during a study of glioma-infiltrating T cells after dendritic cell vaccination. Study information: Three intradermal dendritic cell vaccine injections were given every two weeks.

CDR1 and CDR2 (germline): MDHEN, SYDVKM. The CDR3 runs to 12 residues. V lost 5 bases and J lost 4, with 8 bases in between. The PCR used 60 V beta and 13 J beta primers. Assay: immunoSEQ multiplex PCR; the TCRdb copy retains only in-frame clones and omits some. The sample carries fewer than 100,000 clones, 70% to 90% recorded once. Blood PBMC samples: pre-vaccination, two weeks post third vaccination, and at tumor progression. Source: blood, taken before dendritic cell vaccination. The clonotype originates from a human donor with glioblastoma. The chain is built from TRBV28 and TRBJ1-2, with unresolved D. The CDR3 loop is CASSRKPYGYTF. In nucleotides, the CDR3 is TGTGCCAGCAGTAGAAAGCCCTATGGCTACACCTTC.